This note documents a single T cell receptor beta chain sequence. This clonotype was found a few times. Its antigen is not yet known. Base qualities are not provided; no much larger clone lies one nucleotide away. This record comes from a study of regulatory T cells in long-lasting Graves disease (dated by TCRdb to about 2021). Study-wide context: To count as having persistent Graves' disease, a patient had to have received antithyroid drug treatment for over 5 years with TSH receptor autoantibodies remaining persistently positive. This study used TCR sequencing and RNA sequencing of peripheral blood to compare persistent Graves' disease patients against newly diagnosed Graves' disease patients. The study was registered as a clinical trial and conducted in China. A total of roughly 33 samples underwent TCR sequencing: around 13 from persistent and approximately 20 from newly diagnosed Graves' disease patients. Persistent Graves' disease patients in the clinical cohort had taken antithyroid drugs for 8 to 12 years on average. On the study overall, not on this receptor specifically: The authors acknowledged the small sample size as a limitation that may reduce accuracy. TRBV28, TRBJ1-2 and TRBJ2-5 were preferentially used in persistent disease, while TRBV20-1 and TRBJ2-1 were favored in newly diagnosed disease. Sequencing and analysis were restricted to the TCR beta chain. Compared with newly diagnosed patients, patients with persistent Graves' disease had lower TCR Shannon entropy and fewer highly expanded clones, which suggests clonal expansion. Peripheral blood alone was examined, since thyroid tissue, which constituted the primary lesion, could not be accessed. Patients with persistent disease shared more public clonotypes (about 2,500) than newly diagnosed patients did (more than 900).

Read against the paper, the sample's time point label means: persistent/refractory GD, antithyroid drugs over 5 years with positive TRAb. RNA was extracted from PBMCs in TRIzol for both TCR sequencing and RNA sequencing. The diagnosis of Graves' disease was made according to American Thyroid Association guidelines. The patients came from an endocrinology department in Xi'an, China. From each patient, approximately 10 milliliters of peripheral blood was collected into an EDTA anticoagulant tube. PBMCs were isolated by Ficoll Paque Plus density gradient separation without further T cell sorting. An Agilent 2100 Bioanalyzer and agarose gel were used to assess RNA quality, and a NanoDrop 2000 was used to measure RNA concentration. The CDR3 holds 15 amino acids from the cysteine to the phenylalanine. CDR3 DNA is the only sequence kept; it has 45 bases, read in frame from the first base. V drops 4 bases and J drops 11 bases, leaving 23 bases in between. For CDR1 and CDR2, the germline V gene lists ENHRY and SYGVKD.

To prepare the library, multiplex PCR was applied. These reads were obtained on an Illumina HiSeq 4000. CDR3 regions were amplified by Arm-PCR with iRepertoire HTBI primers to construct TCR beta libraries. Before sequencing, the PCR products underwent gel purification. In the authors' own workflow: Gene usage analysis of CDR3 amino acid clonotypes relied on the roughly 60 TRBV and 14 TRBJ segments identified across samples. COPE and FqMerger were used to merge filtered high-quality paired reads into contigs. BLAST was used to align contigs to IMGT TRBV, TRBD and TRBJ reference genes, with CDR3 defined following IMGT. Any clonotype with a frequency above 0.1% was classified as a highly expanded clone. Shannon entropy was used to measure repertoire diversity, and the Gini coefficient was used to measure V-J evenness. Public clonotypes were defined as clonotypes shared by more than one individual. In TCRdb, the public reads were trimmed at Q25 with fastp and aligned with MiXCR, with productive beta chains retained. CDR3 protein duplicates are merged, each entry listing the most common genes and DNA. The V and J calls were determined by TCRdb, not by the authors. The sample table records about 470,000 distinct CDR3 sequences; roughly 21% of these occur just once. The ten top clones hold approximately 6.4% of the sample.

The chain was built from TRBV10-3 and TRBJ1-1; too little of a D gene remains to name it. Sequenced here: peripheral blood mononuclear cells (PBMCs), sampled when the disease was refractory, from a patient treated with antithyroid drugs. This clonotype was sampled from a female donor with Graves disease. The sequenced DNA: TGTGCCATCAGTGGTGACAACGGCGGACGGGCCCGGGCTTTCTTT. This gives the protein CAISGDNGGRARAFF.